The 2 T cell receptor beta chains below all came from one sample that was sequenced in a study of blood T cells in healthy people across ages. Primers used in a second PCR of about 6 to 11 cycles were a sample-barcoded 5' primer and a J-beta primer mix. TCRdb reprocessed the 5' RACE reads with MiXCR, giving one entry per CDR3 protein. Of approximately 810,000 distinct CDR3 sequences listed, more than 25% are singletons. Sequenced: blood. The receptors stem from a woman aged 80 or over in good health.

In its sample, this clonotype was seen a few times. This sequence joins TRBV2 and TRBJ1-2; D remains ambiguous. The germline V gene has CDR1 SNHLY and CDR2 FYNNEI. V was pared by 5 bases and J by 1 base, with 11 bases between. The CDR3 extends over 14 amino acids. The DNA for the CDR3 is TGTGCCAGCAGTCCGGACGGGTTTAACTATGGCTACACCTTC. Amino acids: CASSPDGFNYGYTF.

This clonotype was found many times. This sequence joins TRBV7-2 and TRBJ2-3, with 10 bases matching TRBD1. CDR1 and CDR2 (germline): SGHTA, FQGNSA. The CDR3 runs 15 residues. V shed 5 bases and J 7 bases; nucleotides not matched to a gene: 9. The DNA for the CDR3 is TGTGCCAGCAGCCCGCCGGGGACAGGGGATTATACGCAGTATTTT. Translating gives CASSPPGTGDYTQYF.